This is a list of T cell receptor beta chains from one sample in a study of PD-L1 blockade in urothelial cancer. The data were produced by immunoSEQ multiplex PCR, yet TCRdb's version contains in-frame clones alone and is incomplete. The profile covers about 74,000 clones, with under 90% appearing a single time and around 4.8% taken by the ten largest. The sample in question was PBMCs, obtained around atezolizumab (anti-PD-L1) treatment. These receptors were taken from a man in his sixties or seventies with urothelial cancer. The conserved cysteine and the conserved F or W are not part of the CDR3 here.

V gene | CDR3 protein
TRBV25-1 | ASSDPGTATDTQY
TRBV25-1 | ASGTRNTGELF
TRBV9 | ASSGGGGDTQY
TRBV18 | ASSPSRLEVDEQY
TRBV27 | ASSLASGRVTDTQY
TRBV5-1 | ASSFTRRGDTQY
TRBV5-1 | ASSLSVGLAMTYNEQF
TRBV6-6 | ASSSTGQETQY
TRBV28 | ASSSSRPGYQPQH
TRBV6-5 | ASRRGQSYYGYT
TRBV11-1 | ASSSTGIGDTQY
TRBV19 | ASSETSGTTDTQY
TRBV28 | ASSLPGQGGFGLYEQY
TRBV28 | ASISGAAGGDEKLF
TRBV18 | ASSPATSYFTQY
TRBV7-2 | ASSFRTSGSAYNEQF
TRBV19 | ASSIGRQRFHEQY
TRBV11-3 | AIPPGQGVYRRWCNEQF
TRBV4-1 | ASSQGMGVDNGDHEQY
TRBV18 | ASSPPVGVQGTKETQY
TRBV28 | ASSETPLYEQY
TRBV5-1 | ASSGDIHGNYEQY
TRBV7-3 | ASSPGRGNEQY